Sample share makes the clone carrying this T cell receptor (beta chain) medium-sized. The antigen remains unidentified. Roughly three months, about 14 weeks, into antiretroviral therapy, follow-up blood was collected. No cell fractionation was done, so the repertoire covers all unsorted peripheral blood T cells. About 540 ng RNA was reverse transcribed with alpha and beta constant-region primers. Separate chain-specific third strand synthesis with multiplexing indices produced the alpha and beta libraries. TCRdb used MiXCR to reprocess the 5' RACE reads, holding one entry per CDR3 protein. The sample holds some 5,400 distinct CDR3 sequences, 7.5% to 10% seen once. The sample comes from a study of HIV-infected patients and healthy controls. Study-wide results and limits: MAIT alpha-chain CDR3s were frequent in healthy controls, depleted in HIV+.

The receptor comes from an adult with HIV infection. The sequences come from blood, collected during antiretroviral therapy.

The CDR3 sequence is CASSLRLAGEETQYF. As DNA, the CDR3 is TGTGCCAGCAGCTTAAGGCTAGCGGGAGAAGAGACCCAGTACTTC. The chain employs TRBV7-2 and TRBJ2-5; 10 nucleotides match TRBD2. J gave up 3 bases and V 2 bases, and 3 bases lay outside the gene matches. The germline gives CDR1 SGHTA, CDR2 FQGNSA. This CDR3 comprises 15 residues.